The source of this TCR beta chain is a study of identical twins. This CDR3 has 14 amino acids. V lost 5 bases, J lost 0 bases, and 11 bases lay in between. Germline V lookup: CDR1 LNHNV, CDR2 YYDKDF (reference sequence). Study findings and constraints: Cross-sectional statistics underpinned the conclusions; the same donors were not followed. In beta out-of-frame sequences, the excess sharing between twins was weaker. There were fewer insertions in abundant cord blood beta clonotypes, but memory repertoires showed no such pattern.

Template switching supplied a universal primer site; unique molecular identifiers were carried on the cDNA. In TCRdb, the 5' RACE reads were re-called with MiXCR into one record per CDR3 protein. The repertoire has under 500,000 distinct CDR3 sequences, roughly an eighth of them found once; the top ten carry about 0.94%. This clonotype occurred a few times. Antigen: not known. These data are also associated with another study on yellow fever vaccine responses in identical twins.

This receptor was obtained from a woman aged 18-30 years in good health. The chain combines TRBV15 with TRBJ2-7; D gene unclear. The specimen was CD4+ T cells sorted from blood. The DNA of the CDR3 is TGTGCCACCAGCCCCACAATGGGCTCCTACGAGCAGTACTTC. Translating it yields CATSPTMGSYEQYF.